What follows are 19 T cell receptor beta chains derived from one specimen sequenced in a study of Graves' ophthalmopathy and Graves' hyperthyroidism. The TCR beta CDR3 regions underwent amplification from RNA transcripts. Second-round multiplex PCR came after first-round RT-PCR with HTBI primers. TCRdb ran MiXCR on the multiplex PCR reads and lists one entry per CDR3 protein. The sample yields over a million distinct CDR3 sequences, about two fifths seen once. The sample consisted of peripheral blood or thyroid tissue (not recorded which). The receptors originated from an adult man with Graves' hyperthyroidism.

This clonotype was seen only once. V gene TRBV10-3 combines with J gene TRBJ1-2; maybe TRBD1 (5 bases). Germline CDR1 ENHRY, CDR2 SYGVKD. The CDR3 totals 13 residues. Trimming cost V 2 bases and J 3 bases, with 7 bases left between them. CDR3 bases: TGTGCCATCAGTGAGGTAGGGGACTATGGCTACACCTTC. Its protein is CAISEVGDYGYTF.

This clonotype has at least ten counts. This chain links TRBV29-1 with TRBJ2-7; D is unresolved. This CDR3 comprises 13 residues. Looked up from germline, CDR1 is SQVTM and CDR2 is ANQGSEA. The V end was cut by 0 bases, the J end by 4 bases, with 10 bases between. DNA for the CDR3: TGCAGCGTTGAAGATCGGATCGGGTACGAGCAGTACTTC. It encodes CSVEDRIGYEQYF.

The gene calls are TRBV20-1 and TRBJ2-3, with D tentatively TRBD1 or TRBD2 (5 bases each). Germline V CDR1 and CDR2: DFQATT, SNEGSKA (reference sequence). Trimming shortened V by 5 bases and J by 6 bases, and 21 bases separated the two germline ends. The CDR3 is 15 residues long. CDR3 nucleotide sequence: TGCAGTGCTCTCCTCTCCCCAGGGAGATCGGATACGCAGTATTTT. Translation: CSALLSPGRSDTQYF.

This clonotype was picked up a small number of times. This sequence joins TRBV5-5 and TRBJ2-7; tentative D call: TRBD1 (5 bases). Germline CDR1 SGHKS, CDR2 YYEKEE (reference sequence). Trimming pared 2 bases from V and 9 bases from J, leaving 15 bases between. CDR3 size: 13 residues. The CDR3 spells CASSFGRGQRQYF. CDR3 coding DNA: TGTGCCAGCAGCTTCGGAAGGGGCCAGAGGCAGTACTTC.

This clonotype was counted only a few times. Given a far larger clone just one base away, this is likely a sequencing read error. This sequence joins TRBV14 and TRBJ1-2; TRBD1 matches at 10 bases. This CDR3 has 13 amino acids. Germline V gives CDR1 SGHDN, CDR2 FVKESK. Germline trimming cut 3 bases from V and 6 bases from J; bases unmatched to any gene: 1. CDR3 amino acids: CASSHGTGDGYTF. The CDR3 DNA follows: TGTGCCAGCAGCCACGGGACAGGGGATGGCTACACCTTC.

In its sample, this clonotype was seen once. This chain connects TRBV5-1 to TRBJ2-2; no definite D call. The CDR3 runs to 14 residues. Trimming took 4 bases from V and 6 from J, leaving 13 bases between them. Looked up from germline, CDR1 is SGHRS and CDR2 is YFSETQ. The DNA of the CDR3 is TGCGCCAGCAGCGTAGAGGAAACGGCCGGGGAGCTGTTTTTT. Protein: CASSVEETAGELFF.

This clonotype was counted ten times or more. The V call is TRBV20-1, the J call TRBJ2-2; no definite D call. Germline-derived CDR1 and CDR2 are DFQATT and SNEGSKA (reference sequence). This CDR3 region has 13 residues. Trimming removed 0 bases from V and 7 bases from J, with 9 bases in between. The CDR3 nucleotides read TGCAGTGCTAGAGATTTCGTTCTCGGGGAGCTGTTTTTT. Translation gives CSARDFVLGELFF.

The rearrangement joins TRBV20-1 to TRBJ2-5, with D maybe TRBD2 (7 bases). Germline CDR1 is DFQATT and CDR2 is SNEGSKA (reference sequence). Trimming removed 6 bases from V and 4 bases from J, with 30 bases in between. The CDR3 consists of 18 residues. Here the CDR3 DNA reads TGCAGTGCCCCGCGGGGGCGGGAGCCTTTGGGGAGTCGAGAGACCCAGTACTTC. Protein sequence: CSAPRGREPLGSRETQYF.

The sample holds a few counts of this clonotype. This rearrangement joins TRBV10-3 to TRBJ2-2; tentatively, D is TRBD1 (5 bases). V was clipped by 5 bases and J by 9 bases, with 10 bases between them. CDR1 and CDR2 from the germline V gene are ENHRY and SYGVKD. The CDR3 has 12 residues. The DNA of the CDR3 is TGTGCCATCAGTCGGGCGGACAGGGAGCTGTTTTTT. Protein product: CAISRADRELFF.

This clonotype was seen ten or more times. The genes are TRBV5-8 and TRBJ2-7; 11 bases fit TRBD2. V gave up 1 base and J gave up 4 bases; unmatched junction bases: 4. Germline CDR1 and CDR2: SGHTS and YDEGEE. This CDR3 has 15 residues. The CDR3 here is CASSLQLAGGYEQYF. The CDR3 nucleotides read TGTGCCAGCAGCTTGCAGCTAGCGGGAGGATACGAGCAGTACTTC.

Comment on this clonotype: A much larger clonotype is one base distant, so this may be a read error. This sequence joins TRBV19 and TRBJ1-1; no clear D. V was pared by 9 bases and J by 5 bases, with 10 bases between. Germline CDR1 is LNHDA and CDR2 is SQIVND (reference sequence). The CDR3 sequence is 11 residues long. The CDR3 DNA sequence: TGTGCCAGCAGAGGGTTGACTGAAGCTTTCTTT. It specifies CASRGLTEAFF.

The V call is TRBV29-1, the J call TRBJ1-2; possible D gene TRBD1, 5 bases. The V and J ends lost 4 bases and 1 base respectively, with 10 bases between them. Germline V gene data show CDR1 as SQVTM and CDR2 as ANQGSEA. The CDR3 is 13 amino acids. CDR3 loop: CSVVGAYNYGYTF. DNA of the CDR3: TGCAGCGTTGTTGGGGCCTATAACTATGGCTACACCTTC.

This rearrangement joins TRBV25-1 to TRBJ1-1, with D unresolved. Germline lookup yields CDR1 MGHDK and CDR2 SYGVNS. This CDR3 has 12 amino acids. Trimming shortened V by 0 bases and J by 11 bases, and 10 bases separated the two germline ends. The CDR3 sequence is CASSEYKGHAFF. For the CDR3, the DNA is TGTGCCAGCAGTGAATATAAGGGTCACGCTTTCTTT.

The CDR3 bases are TGCGCCAGCAACTTCACTAGCGGGACATTAGCCTACGAGCAGTACTTC. Residues: CASNFTSGTLAYEQYF. V is TRBV5-1 and J is TRBJ2-7; 10 nucleotides agree with TRBD2. Per germline, CDR1 SGHRS and CDR2 YFSETQ. Germline trimming cut 6 bases from V and 2 bases from J; bases unmatched to any gene: 11. The CDR3 is 16 amino acids.

The chain joins TRBV5-4 to TRBJ1-2, with D hard to call. Trimming left V 0 bases short and J 6 bases short, with 9 bases between. The CDR3 extends over 13 amino acids. Looked up from germline, CDR1 is SGHNT and CDR2 is YYREEE (reference sequence). For the CDR3, the DNA is TGTGCCAGCAGCTTGGGGATCGATCATGGCTACACCTTC. Amino acids: CASSLGIDHGYTF.

At least ten counts were recorded for this clonotype. The CDR3 sequence: CASSEIDYYGYTF. The CDR3 DNA is TGTGCCAGCAGTGAAATAGATTACTATGGCTACACCTTC. The rearrangement links TRBV2 to TRBJ1-2, with D uncertain. V was shortened by 2 bases and J by 3 bases, with 7 bases between the two germline ends. The CDR3 is made up of 13 amino acids. Germline lookup yields CDR1 SNHLY and CDR2 FYNNEI.

Ten or more counts support this clonotype. The gene calls are TRBV10-3 and TRBJ1-1, with no clear D. The germline V gene has CDR1 ENHRY and CDR2 SYGVKD. There are 13 residues in the CDR3. With 4 bases removed from V and 1 base from J, the gap between germline ends came to 7 bases. The DNA of the CDR3 is TGTGCCATCAGTGCCATAAAGAACACTGAAGCTTTCTTT. This encodes CAISAIKNTEAFF.

The V call is TRBV29-1, the J call TRBJ2-6; D is perhaps TRBD1 (6 bases). V was clipped by 7 bases and J by 4 bases, with 11 bases between them. The germline CDR1 and CDR2 sequences are SQVTM and ANQGSEA. CDR3 length equals 13 residues. The CDR3 is CSGTGQGANVLTF. The CDR3 DNA follows: TGCAGCGGTACTGGACAGGGGGCCAACGTCCTGACTTTC.

The chain couples TRBV7-9 to TRBJ1-1, with 11 bases fitting TRBD1. The CDR3 has 17 amino acids. Trimming at V came to 3 bases and at J to 5 bases, leaving 11 bases not matched to a gene. The V gene's germline CDR1 is SEHNR and CDR2 FQNEAQ (reference sequence). The CDR3, as DNA: TGTGCCAGCAGCTTCAACCTCGGACAGGGGGCGCAAACTGAAGCTTTCTTT. Translating it yields CASSFNLGQGAQTEAFF.